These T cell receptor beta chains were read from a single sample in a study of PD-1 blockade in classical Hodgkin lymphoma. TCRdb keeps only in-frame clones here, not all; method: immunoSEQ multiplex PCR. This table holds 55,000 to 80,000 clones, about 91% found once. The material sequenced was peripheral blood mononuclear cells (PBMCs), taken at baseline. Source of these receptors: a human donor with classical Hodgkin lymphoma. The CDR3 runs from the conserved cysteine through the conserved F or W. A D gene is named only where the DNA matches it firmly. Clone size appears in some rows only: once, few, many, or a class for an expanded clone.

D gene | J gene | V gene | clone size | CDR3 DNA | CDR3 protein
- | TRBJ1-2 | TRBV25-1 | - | TGTGCCAGCAGTGTCGAGGGGTGGAACTATGGCTACACCTTC | CASSVEGWNYGYTF
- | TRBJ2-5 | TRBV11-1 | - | TGTGCCAGCAGCCCCAAGTGGGGGCCGGAGACCCAGTACTTC | CASSPKWGPETQYF
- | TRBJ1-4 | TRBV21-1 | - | TGTGCCAGCCCGCGCCAGGGTAGTGAAAAACTGTTTTTT | CASPRQGSEKLFF
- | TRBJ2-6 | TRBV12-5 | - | TGTGCTAGTGGTTTTGGACAGTCCTCTGGGGCCAACGTCCTGACTTTC | CASGFGQSSGANVLTF
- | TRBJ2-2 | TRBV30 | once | TGTGCCTGGAGTACAGTAACCGGGGAGCTGTTTTTT | CAWSTVTGELFF
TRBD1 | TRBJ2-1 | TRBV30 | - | TGTGCCTGGAAAGGGGACAGGGGCTTAATCAATGAGCAGTTCTTC | CAWKGDRGLINEQFF
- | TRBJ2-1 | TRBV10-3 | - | TGTGCCACAGAATTCCGCGGGACAGTCTACAATGAGCAGTTCTTC | CATEFRGTVYNEQFF
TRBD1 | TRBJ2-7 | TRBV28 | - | TGTGCCAGCAGATGGACAGGGCCAACCTACGAGCAGTACTTC | CASRWTGPTYEQYF
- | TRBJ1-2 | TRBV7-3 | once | TGTGCCAGCAGCTTAGCTCCCAGGGATAACTATGGCTACACCTTC | CASSLAPRDNYGYTF
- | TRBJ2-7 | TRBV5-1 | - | TGCGCCAGCAGCAGCGGAGGACCTCCTAACGAGCAGTACTTC | CASSSGGPPNEQYF
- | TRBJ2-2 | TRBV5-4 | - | TGTGCCAGCAGCCTGGACGTGGGAAACACCGGGGAGCTGTTTTTT | CASSLDVGNTGELFF
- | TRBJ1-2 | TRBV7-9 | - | TGTGCCAGCAGCTCAGGACCTTATGGCTACACCTTC | CASSSGPYGYTF
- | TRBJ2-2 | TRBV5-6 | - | TGTGCCAGCAGCTGGGGCCCCCCCGGGGAGCTGTTTTTT | CASSWGPPGELFF
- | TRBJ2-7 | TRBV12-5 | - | TGTGCTAGTGGTTCCGGGCAGGGGCACTACGAGCAGTACTTC | CASGSGQGHYEQYF
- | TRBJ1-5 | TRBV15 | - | TGTGCCACCAGCAGAGATGCCACAGCTTATAGCAATCAGCCCCAGCATTTT | CATSRDATAYSNQPQHF
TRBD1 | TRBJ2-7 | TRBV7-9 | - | TGTGCCAGCAGCTTAGGGGGGACAGGGGCCCTGTCCTACGAGCAGTACTTC | CASSLGGTGALSYEQYF
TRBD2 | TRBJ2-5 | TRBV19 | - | TGTGCCAGTAGTAACCGGGGGGTACCAGAGACCCAGTACTTC | CASSNRGVPETQYF
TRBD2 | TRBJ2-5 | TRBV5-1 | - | TGCGCCACCACCCGCGTGCGGGGGGCCGTAGGGACCCAGTACTTC | CATTRVRGAVGTQYF
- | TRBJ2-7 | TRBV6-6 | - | TGTGCCAGCAGTTATGCGGTCGGAGCTTCTTACGAGCAGTACTTC | CASSYAVGASYEQYF
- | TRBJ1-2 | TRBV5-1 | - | TGCGCCAGCAGCTTTCTCGGGGGAGGTGGCTACACCTTC | CASSFLGGGGYTF
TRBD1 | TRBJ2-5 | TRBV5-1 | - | TGCGCCAGCAGCTTGGGGACAGGGGGCACAGAGACCCAGTACTTC | CASSLGTGGTETQYF
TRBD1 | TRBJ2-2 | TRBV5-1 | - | TGCGCCAGCAGTCGGGACAGGGGCAACACCGGGGAGCTGTTTTTT | CASSRDRGNTGELFF
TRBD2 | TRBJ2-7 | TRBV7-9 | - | TGTGCCAGCAGCTTAGCGGGGCAGGGAGGGGAGCAGTACTTC | CASSLAGQGGEQYF
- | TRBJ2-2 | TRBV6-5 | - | TGTGCCAGCACTTCCAACACCGGGGAGCTGTTTTTT | CASTSNTGELFF
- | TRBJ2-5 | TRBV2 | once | TGTGCCGGCCCCCAGAGACATCAAGAGACCCAGTACTTC | CAGPQRHQETQYF
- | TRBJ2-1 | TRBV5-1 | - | TGCGCCAGCCACGGGTCGAGCTCCTACAATGAGCAGTTCTTC | CASHGSSSYNEQFF
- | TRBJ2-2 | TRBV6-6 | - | TGTGCCAGCTCCTACGGCGGCACCGGGGAGCTGTTTTTT | CASSYGGTGELFF
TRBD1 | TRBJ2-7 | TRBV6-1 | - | TGTGCCAGCAGGGACAGGGTTCCCCACGAGCAGTACTTC | CASRDRVPHEQYF
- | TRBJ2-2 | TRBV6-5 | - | TGTGCCAGCAGTTACAGCGGCACCGGGGAGCTGTTTTTT | CASSYSGTGELFF
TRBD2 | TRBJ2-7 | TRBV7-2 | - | TGTGCCAGCAGCTTAACGGTTCCGGGACTAGCGGCGAACTACGAGCAGTACTTC | CASSLTVPGLAANYEQYF
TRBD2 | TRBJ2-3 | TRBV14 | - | TGTGCCAGCAGCCAACAACCTTGGACTAGCGGGGTACATACGCAGTATTTT | CASSQQPWTSGVHTQYF
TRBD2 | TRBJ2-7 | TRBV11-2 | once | TGTGCCAGCAGCTTAGTGGGGGAGGGGTACGAGCAGTACTTC | CASSLVGEGYEQYF
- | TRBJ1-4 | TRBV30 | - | TGTGCCTGGAGTGTAAAGAGAGAAAAACTGTTTTTT | CAWSVKREKLFF
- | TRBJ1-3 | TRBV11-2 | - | TGTGCCAGCAGCTCCGCCCAAGAGAACACCATATATTTT | CASSSAQENTIYF
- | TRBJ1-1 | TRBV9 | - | TGTGCCAGCAGCGGGGACGCTGAAGCTTTCTTT | CASSGDAEAFF
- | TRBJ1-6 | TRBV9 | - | TGTGCCAGCAGCGTCGGGTCAGTATATTCACCCCTCCACTTT | CASSVGSVYSPLHF
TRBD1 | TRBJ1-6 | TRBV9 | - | TGTGCCAGCAGCGTCGGACAGGGTAATGCTTCACCCCTCCACTTT | CASSVGQGNASPLHF
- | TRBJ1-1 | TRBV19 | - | TGTGCCAGTAGTATCTGGACAGCTGAAGCTTTCTTT | CASSIWTAEAFF
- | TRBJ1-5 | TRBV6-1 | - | TGTGCCAGCAGTGAAGCGTGGGGGGGCGGCAATCAGCCCCAGCATTTT | CASSEAWGGGNQPQHF
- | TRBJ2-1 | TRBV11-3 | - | TGTGCCAGCAGCTTAGTATTTGGCTACAATGAGCAGTTCTTC | CASSLVFGYNEQFF
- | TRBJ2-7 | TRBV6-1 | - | TGTGCCAGCAGTGGACGTTACTACGAGCAGTACTTC | CASSGRYYEQYF
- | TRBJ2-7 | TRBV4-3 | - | TGCGCCAGCAGCCAAGATCCTTCCGCCCCCTACGAGCAGTACTTC | CASSQDPSAPYEQYF
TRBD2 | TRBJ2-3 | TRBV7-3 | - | TGTGCCAGCCAACTAGCGGTAGGCACAGATACGCAGTATTTT | CASQLAVGTDTQYF
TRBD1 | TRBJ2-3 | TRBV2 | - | TGTGCCAGCAGTGAAGCGGGGACAGGTACAGATACGCAGTATTTT | CASSEAGTGTDTQYF
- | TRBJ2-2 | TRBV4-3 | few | TGCGCCAGCCAGGGGGGGGAGTGGACCGGGGAGCTGTTTTTT | CASQGGEWTGELFF
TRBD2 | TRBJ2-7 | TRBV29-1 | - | TGCAGCGTTGTGGGTTGGCTAGCGGTCCCCTACGAGCAGTACTTC | CSVVGWLAVPYEQYF
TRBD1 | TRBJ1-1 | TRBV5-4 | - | TGTGCCAGCAGCTTCACAGGGGTAATAGGAACTGAAGCTTTCTTT | CASSFTGVIGTEAFF
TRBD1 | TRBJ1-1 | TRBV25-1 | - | TGTGCCAGCAGTGAAAGGGACAGAGTGCTTTTGTTCAACACTGAAGCTTTCTTT | CASSERDRVLLFNTEAFF
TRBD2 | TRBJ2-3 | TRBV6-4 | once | TGTGCCAGCAGCGGCGGGGGGGCCGGGGCAGATACGCAGTATTTT | CASSGGGAGADTQYF
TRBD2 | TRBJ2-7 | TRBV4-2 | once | TGTGCCAGCAGCCAAGATGGACTAGCGGGGTCTCGGGAGCAGTACTTC | CASSQDGLAGSREQYF
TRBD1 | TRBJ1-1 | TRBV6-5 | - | TGTGCCAGCAGTTTTACTGGGACAGCGAACACTGAAGCTTTCTTT | CASSFTGTANTEAFF
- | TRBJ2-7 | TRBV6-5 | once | TGTGCCAGCAGTTACCGGGTATCCTACGAGCAGTACTTC | CASSYRVSYEQYF
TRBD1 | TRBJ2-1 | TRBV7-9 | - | TGTGCCAGCAGCTTAGGGGACAGGGGGTATATCAATGAGCAGTTCTTC | CASSLGDRGYINEQFF